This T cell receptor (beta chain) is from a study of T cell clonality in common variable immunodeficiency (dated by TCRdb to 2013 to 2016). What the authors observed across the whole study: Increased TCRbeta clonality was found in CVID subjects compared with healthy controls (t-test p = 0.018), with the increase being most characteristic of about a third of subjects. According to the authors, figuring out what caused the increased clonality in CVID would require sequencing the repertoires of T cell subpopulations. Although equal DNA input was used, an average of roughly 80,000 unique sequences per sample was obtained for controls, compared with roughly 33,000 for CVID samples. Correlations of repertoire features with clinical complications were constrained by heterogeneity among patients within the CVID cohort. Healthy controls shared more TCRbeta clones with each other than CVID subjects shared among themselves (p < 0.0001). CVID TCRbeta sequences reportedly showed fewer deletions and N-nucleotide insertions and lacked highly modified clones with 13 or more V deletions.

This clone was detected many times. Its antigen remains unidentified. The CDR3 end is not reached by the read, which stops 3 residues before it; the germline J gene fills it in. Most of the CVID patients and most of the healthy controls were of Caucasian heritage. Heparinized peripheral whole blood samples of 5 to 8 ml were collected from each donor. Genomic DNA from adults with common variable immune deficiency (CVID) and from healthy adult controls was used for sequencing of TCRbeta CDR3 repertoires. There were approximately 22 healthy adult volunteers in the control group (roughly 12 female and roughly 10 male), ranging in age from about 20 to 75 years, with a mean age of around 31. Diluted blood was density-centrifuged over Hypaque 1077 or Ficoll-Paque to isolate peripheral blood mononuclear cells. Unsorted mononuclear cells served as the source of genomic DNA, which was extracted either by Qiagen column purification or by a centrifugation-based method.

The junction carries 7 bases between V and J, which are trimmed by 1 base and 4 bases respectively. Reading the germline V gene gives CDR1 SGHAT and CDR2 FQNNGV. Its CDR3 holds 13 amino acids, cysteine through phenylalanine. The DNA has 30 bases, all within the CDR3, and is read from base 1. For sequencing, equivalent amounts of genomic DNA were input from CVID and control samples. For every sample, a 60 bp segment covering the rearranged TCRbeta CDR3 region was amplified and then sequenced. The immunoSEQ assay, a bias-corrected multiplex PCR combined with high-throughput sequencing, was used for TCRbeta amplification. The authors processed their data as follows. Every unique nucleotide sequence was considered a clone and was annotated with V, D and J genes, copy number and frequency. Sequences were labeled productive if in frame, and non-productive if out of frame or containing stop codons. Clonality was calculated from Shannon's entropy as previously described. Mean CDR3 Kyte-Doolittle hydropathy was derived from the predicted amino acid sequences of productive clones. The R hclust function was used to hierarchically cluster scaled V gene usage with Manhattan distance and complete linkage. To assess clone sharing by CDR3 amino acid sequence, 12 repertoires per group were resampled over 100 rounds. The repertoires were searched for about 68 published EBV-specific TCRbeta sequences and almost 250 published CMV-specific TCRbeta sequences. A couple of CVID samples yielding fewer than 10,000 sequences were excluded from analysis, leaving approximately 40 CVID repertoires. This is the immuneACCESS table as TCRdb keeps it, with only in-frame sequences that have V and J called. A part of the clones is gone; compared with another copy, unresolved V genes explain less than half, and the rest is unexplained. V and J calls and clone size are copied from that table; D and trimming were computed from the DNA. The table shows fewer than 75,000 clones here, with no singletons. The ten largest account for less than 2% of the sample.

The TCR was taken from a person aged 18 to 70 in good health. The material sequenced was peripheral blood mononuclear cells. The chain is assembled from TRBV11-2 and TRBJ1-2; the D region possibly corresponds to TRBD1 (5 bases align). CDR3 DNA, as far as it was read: TGTGCCAGCAGCTTAGGGGGCAGCTATGGC. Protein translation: CASSLGGSYG. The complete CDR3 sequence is CASSLGGSYGYTF.